This T cell receptor (beta chain) was sequenced in a study of PD-1 blockade in classical Hodgkin lymphoma. Only in-frame clones appear in the TCRdb table, and some are missing; sequencing was by immunoSEQ multiplex PCR. This table holds over 15,000 clones, over 75% found once. Study results and limitations: Patients were excluded if nivolumab began under 1 year after ASCT (the autologous transplant).

The germline V gene encodes CDR1 MNHEY and CDR2 SMNVEV (reference sequence). V was trimmed by 4 bases and J by 7 bases, leaving 16 bases between them. There are 15 residues in the CDR3. The time point was: cycle 4 day 1 (C4D1), after less than 7 weeks of nivolumab. After autologous stem cell transplantation all patients relapsed, and prior brentuximab vedotin exposure differed between cohorts. To note about this clone: The antigen is not known.

This clonotype was sampled from a human donor with classical Hodgkin lymphoma. The rearrangement links TRBV27 to TRBJ1-4; D gene uncertain. The source material was peripheral blood mononuclear cells (PBMCs), sampled before the fourth cycle of nivolumab. The CDR3: CASSSLRVKGEKLFF. The DNA for the CDR3 is TGTGCCAGCAGTTCTCTGAGGGTAAAGGGTGAAAAACTGTTTTTT.